What follows are 6 T cell receptor beta chains derived from one specimen sequenced in a study of sequential checkpoint blockade in melanoma. Treatment denoted: randomized to nivolumab then ipilimumab (arm A) or the reverse (arm B). The method was immunoSEQ multiplex PCR; TCRdb's version includes in-frame clones alone and lacks a portion of them. The data contain about 390 clones, under 15% of them singletons. Sample: tumor tissue (inferred from file names), taken from a patient given nivolumab and ipilimumab in sequence. The origin of the receptors is a human donor with melanoma.

This clone is labeled large (0.1 to 1%). The V call is TRBV11-3, the J call TRBJ2-5, with 9 bases matching TRBD2. J lost 2 bases, V lost 5 bases, and 6 bases had no gene match. CDR3 length: 15 residues. The V gene's germline CDR1 is SGHNT and CDR2 YENEEA. CDR3 DNA: TGTGCCAGCAGCCCCACGACTAGCGGACAAGAGACCCAGTACTTC. Translation: CASSPTTSGQETQYF. The variable domain in full, completed from reference TRBV11-3 and TRBJ2-5, reads EAGVVQSPRYKIIEKKQPVAFWCNPISGHNTLYWYLQNLGQGPELLIRYENEEAVDDSQLPKDRFSAERLKGVDSTLKIQPAELGDSAVYLCASSPTTSGQETQYFGPGTRLLVL.

V gene TRBV4-1 combines with J gene TRBJ1-6, with 7 bases identical to TRBD1. Germline V gene data show CDR1 as MGHRA and CDR2 as YSYEKL. V gave up 4 bases and J gave up 9 bases; unmatched junction bases: 6. This CDR3 is built from 14 residues. CDR3: CASSPGQFGSPLHF. The DNA of the CDR3 is TGCGCCAGCAGCCCGGGACAGTTTGGTTCACCCCTCCACTTT.

Within the sample, this clone is medium-sized (0.01 to 0.1%). The CDR3 coding sequence is TGTGCCAGCGCAGGTAATATCTCGCGAAAGACCTATGGCTACACCTTC. Encoded protein: CASAGNISRKTYGYTF. The chain is built from TRBV11-3 and TRBJ1-2, with D uncertain. Germline lookup yields CDR1 SGHNT and CDR2 YENEEA. The CDR3 is 16 residues long. V lost 8 bases and J 4 bases, leaving 23 bases between the germline ends.

This clone is labeled as large (0.1 to 1%). The chain is built from TRBV4-1 and TRBJ1-1; tentative D call: TRBD1 (5 bases). The germline V and J ends were trimmed by 3 bases and 5 bases, with 16 bases remaining between them. Looked up from germline, CDR1 is MGHRA and CDR2 is YSYEKL. The CDR3 is 15 amino acids. CDR3 sequence (DNA): TGCGCCAGCAGCCATAAAGGGACCGGAATTACTGAAGCTTTCTTT. It specifies CASSHKGTGITEAFF.

This chain links TRBV5-1 with TRBJ1-5; D is uncertain. The CDR3 is 15 residues long. Trimming shortened V by 0 bases and J by 4 bases, and 11 bases separated the two germline ends. Germline CDR1 reads SGHRS; CDR2 reads YFSETQ. DNA for the CDR3: TGCGCCAGCAGCTTGGCCGGAATTGGTAATCAGCCCCAGCATTTT. It encodes CASSLAGIGNQPQHF. The variable domain in full, with the rest retrieved from reference TRBV5-1 and TRBJ1-5, is KAGVTQTPRYLIKTRGQQVTLSCSPISGHRSVSWYQQTPGQGLQFLFEYFSETQRNKGNFPGRFSGRQFSNSRSEMNVSTLELGDSALYLCASSLAGIGNQPQHFGDGTRLSIL.

The chain uses TRBV18 and TRBJ2-1; possible D gene TRBD1, 6 bases. V lost 3 bases and J lost 6, with 15 bases in between. Germline CDR1 is KGHSH and CDR2 is LQKENI. The CDR3 extends over 15 amino acids. The CDR3 spells CASSPRQERGNEQFF. CDR3 DNA: TGTGCCAGCTCACCCCGACAGGAAAGGGGCAATGAGCAGTTCTTC. The variable domain in full, completed from reference TRBV18 and TRBJ2-1, reads NAGVMQNPRHLVRRRGQEARLRCSPMKGHSHVYWYRQLPEEGLKFMVYLQKENIIDESGMPKERFSAEFPKEGPSILRIQQVVRGDSAAYFCASSPRQERGNEQFFGPGTRLTVL.